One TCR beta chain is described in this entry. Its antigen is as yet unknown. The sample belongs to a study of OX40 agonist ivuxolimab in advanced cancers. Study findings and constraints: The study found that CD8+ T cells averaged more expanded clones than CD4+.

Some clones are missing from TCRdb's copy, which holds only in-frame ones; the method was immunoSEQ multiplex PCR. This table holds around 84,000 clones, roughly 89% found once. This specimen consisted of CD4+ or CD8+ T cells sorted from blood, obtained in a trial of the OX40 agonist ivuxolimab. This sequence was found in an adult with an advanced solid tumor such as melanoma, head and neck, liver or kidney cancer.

The CDR3 DNA reads as TGTGCCAGCAGTTACTCGTCTGTCTACCAAGAGACCCAGTACTTC. Translation: CASSYSSVYQETQYF. V usage is TRBV6-5 and J usage is TRBJ2-5; no definite D call. The germline CDR1 and CDR2 sequences are MNHEY and SVGAGI. The length of the CDR3 is 15 residues. V dropped 0 bases and J dropped 0 bases, with 8 bases sitting between them.